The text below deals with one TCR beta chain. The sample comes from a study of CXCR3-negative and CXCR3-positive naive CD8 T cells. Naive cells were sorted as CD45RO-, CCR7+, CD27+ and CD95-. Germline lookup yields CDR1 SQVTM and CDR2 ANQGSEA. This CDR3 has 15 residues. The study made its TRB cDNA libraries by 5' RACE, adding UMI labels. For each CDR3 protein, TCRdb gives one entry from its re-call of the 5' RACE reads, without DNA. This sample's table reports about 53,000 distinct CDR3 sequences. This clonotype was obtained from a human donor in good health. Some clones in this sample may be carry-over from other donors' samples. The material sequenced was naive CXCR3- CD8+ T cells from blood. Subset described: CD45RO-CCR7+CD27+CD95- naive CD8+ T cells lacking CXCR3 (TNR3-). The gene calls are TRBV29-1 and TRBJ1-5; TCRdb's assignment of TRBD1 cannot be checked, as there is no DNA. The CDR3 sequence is CSVATGGGSNQPQHF.